The present TCR beta chain was sequenced within a study of cytomegalovirus exposure and HLA in healthy donors. Broader study findings: Confirmation was obtained in vitro that three CMV-associated chains are specific for CMV antigens. The study listed 150 to 200 cytomegalovirus-associated TCR beta chains.

In this sample, this clone turned up once. As yet, its antigen is unknown. Measured with immunoSEQ multiplex PCR; TCRdb has only the in-frame clones, and not every one. This table has 70,000 or so clones, about 95% appearing once. The sample comprised PBMCs. The sequence was collected from a young woman in good health and CMV-seropositive.

The CDR3 spells CASSSPGPGVAGQPQHF. The CDR3 nucleotides are TGTGCCAGTAGTAGCCCCGGCCCAGGGGTAGCAGGGCAGCCCCAGCATTTT. The chain joins TRBV19 to TRBJ1-5; possible D gene TRBD1, 6 bases. CDR1 and CDR2 from the germline V gene are LNHDA and SQIVND (reference sequence). This CDR3 contains 17 residues. V was trimmed by 4 bases and J by 7 bases, leaving 23 bases between them.